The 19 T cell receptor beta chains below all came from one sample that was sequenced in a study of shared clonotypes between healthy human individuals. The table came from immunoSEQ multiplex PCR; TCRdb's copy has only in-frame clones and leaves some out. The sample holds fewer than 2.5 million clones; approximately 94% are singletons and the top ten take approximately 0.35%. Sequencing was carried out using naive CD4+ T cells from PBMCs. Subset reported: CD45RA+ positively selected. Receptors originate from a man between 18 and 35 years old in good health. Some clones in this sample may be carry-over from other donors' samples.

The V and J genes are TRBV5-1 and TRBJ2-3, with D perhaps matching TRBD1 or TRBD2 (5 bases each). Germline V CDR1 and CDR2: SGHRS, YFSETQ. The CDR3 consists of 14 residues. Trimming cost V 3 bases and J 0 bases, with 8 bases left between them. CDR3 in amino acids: CASSWDGSTDTQYF. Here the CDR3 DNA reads TGCGCCAGCAGCTGGGACGGAAGCACAGATACGCAGTATTTT.

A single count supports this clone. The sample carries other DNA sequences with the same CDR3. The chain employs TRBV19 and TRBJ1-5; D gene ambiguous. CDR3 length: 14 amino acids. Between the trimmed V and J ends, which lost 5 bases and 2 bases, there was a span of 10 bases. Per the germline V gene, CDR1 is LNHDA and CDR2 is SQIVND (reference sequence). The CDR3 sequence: CASSPTGGNQPQHF. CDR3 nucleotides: TGTGCCAGTAGTCCCACCGGGGGCAATCAGCCCCAGCATTTT.

CDR3 sequence reads: CASGTGSLYEQYF. CDR3 nucleotide sequence: TGTGCCAGCGGGACAGGGAGTCTCTACGAGCAGTACTTC. V usage is TRBV28 and J usage is TRBJ2-7; 9 bases map to TRBD1. In germline, CDR1 is MDHEN, CDR2 SYDVKM. Trimming took 8 bases from V and 3 from J; bases not matched to a gene: 5. This CDR3 is built from 13 residues.

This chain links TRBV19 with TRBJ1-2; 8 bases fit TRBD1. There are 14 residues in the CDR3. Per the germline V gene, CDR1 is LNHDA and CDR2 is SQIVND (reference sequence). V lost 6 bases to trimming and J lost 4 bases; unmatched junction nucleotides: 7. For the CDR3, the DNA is TGTGCCAGTAGGCGGGACAGGTTGGGCTATGGCTACACCTTC. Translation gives CASRRDRLGYGYTF. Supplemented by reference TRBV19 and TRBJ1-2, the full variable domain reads DGGITQSPKYLFRKEGQNVTLSCEQNLNHDAMYWYRQDPGQGLRLIYYSQIVNDFQKGDIAEGYSVSREKKESFPLTVTSAQKNPTAFYLCASRRDRLGYGYTFGSGTRLTVV.

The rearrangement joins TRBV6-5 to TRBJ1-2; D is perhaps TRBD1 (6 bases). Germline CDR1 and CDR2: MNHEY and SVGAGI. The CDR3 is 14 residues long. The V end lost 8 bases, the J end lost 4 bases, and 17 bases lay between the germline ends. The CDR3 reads CASGRAGVSYGYTF. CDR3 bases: TGTGCCAGCGGGAGGGCAGGGGTTAGCTATGGCTACACCTTC.

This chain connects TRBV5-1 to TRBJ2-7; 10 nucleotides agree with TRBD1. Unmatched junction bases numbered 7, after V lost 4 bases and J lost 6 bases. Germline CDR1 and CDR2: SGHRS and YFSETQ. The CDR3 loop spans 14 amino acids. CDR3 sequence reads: CASSGTGTGVEQYF. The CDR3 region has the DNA TGCGCCAGCAGCGGAACCGGGACAGGGGTCGAGCAGTACTTC.

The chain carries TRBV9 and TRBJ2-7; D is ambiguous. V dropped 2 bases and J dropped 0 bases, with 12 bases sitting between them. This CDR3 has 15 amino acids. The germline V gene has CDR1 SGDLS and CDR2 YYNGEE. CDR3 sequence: CASSVGTAISYEQYF. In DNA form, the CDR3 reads TGTGCCAGCAGCGTGGGCACAGCCATCTCCTACGAGCAGTACTTC.

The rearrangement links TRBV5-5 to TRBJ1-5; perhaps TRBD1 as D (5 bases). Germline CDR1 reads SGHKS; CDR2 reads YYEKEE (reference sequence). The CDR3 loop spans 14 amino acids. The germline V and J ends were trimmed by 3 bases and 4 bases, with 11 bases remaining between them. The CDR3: CASSWDGRNQPQHF. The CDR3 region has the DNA TGTGCCAGCAGCTGGGACGGGCGAAATCAGCCCCAGCATTTT.

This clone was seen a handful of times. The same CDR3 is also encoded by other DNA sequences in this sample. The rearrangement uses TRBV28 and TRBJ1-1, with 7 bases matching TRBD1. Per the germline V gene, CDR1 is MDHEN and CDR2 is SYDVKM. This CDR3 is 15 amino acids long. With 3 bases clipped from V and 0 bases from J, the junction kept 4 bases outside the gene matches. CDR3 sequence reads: CASSLGGQVNTEAFF. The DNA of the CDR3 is TGTGCCAGCAGTTTGGGAGGACAGGTGAACACTGAAGCTTTCTTT. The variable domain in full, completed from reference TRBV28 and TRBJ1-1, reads DVKVTQSSRYLVKRTGEKVFLECVQDMDHENMFWYRQDPGLGLRLIYFSYDVKMKEKGDIPEGYSVSREKKERFSLILESASTNQTSMYLCASSLGGQVNTEAFFGQGTRLTVV.

The CDR3 is CASPKQGPETQYF. The CDR3, as DNA: TGTGCCAGCCCTAAACAGGGGCCGGAGACCCAGTACTTC. The chain uses TRBV2 and TRBJ2-5; 7 bases are shared with TRBD1. V lost 8 bases, J lost 5 bases, and 8 bases stayed unmatched. CDR1 is SNHLY and CDR2 is FYNNEI in the germline V gene. This CDR3 is built from 13 residues. The whole variable domain, filled in from reference TRBV2 and TRBJ2-5, reads EPEVTQTPSHQVTQMGQEVILRCVPISNHLYFYWYRQILGQKVEFLVSFYNNEISEKSEIFDDQFSVERPDGSNFTLKIRSTKLEDSAMYFCASPKQGPETQYFGPGTRLLVL.

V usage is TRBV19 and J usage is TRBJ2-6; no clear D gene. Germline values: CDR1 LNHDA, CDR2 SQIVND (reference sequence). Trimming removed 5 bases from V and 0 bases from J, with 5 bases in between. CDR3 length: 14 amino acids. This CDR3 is CASSRNSGANVLTF. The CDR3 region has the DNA TGTGCCAGTAGTCGAAACTCTGGGGCCAACGTCCTGACTTTC.

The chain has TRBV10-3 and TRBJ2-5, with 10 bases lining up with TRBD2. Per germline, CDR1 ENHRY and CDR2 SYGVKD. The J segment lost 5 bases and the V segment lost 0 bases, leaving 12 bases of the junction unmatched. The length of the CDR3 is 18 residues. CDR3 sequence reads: CAISESTGLAGDSETQYF. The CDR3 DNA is TGTGCCATCAGTGAGTCGACAGGGCTAGCGGGGGATTCTGAGACCCAGTACTTC.

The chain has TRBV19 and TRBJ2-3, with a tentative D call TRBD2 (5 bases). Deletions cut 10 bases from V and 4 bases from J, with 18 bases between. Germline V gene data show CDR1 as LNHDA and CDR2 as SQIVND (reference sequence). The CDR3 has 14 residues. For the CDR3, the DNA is TGTGCCACCCTCTCCGGGGTAGGGTCAGATACGCAGTATTTT. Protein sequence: CATLSGVGSDTQYF. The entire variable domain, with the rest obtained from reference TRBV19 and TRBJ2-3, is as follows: DGGITQSPKYLFRKEGQNVTLSCEQNLNHDAMYWYRQDPGQGLRLIYYSQIVNDFQKGDIAEGYSVSREKKESFPLTVTSAQKNPTAFYLCATLSGVGSDTQYFGPGTRLTVL.

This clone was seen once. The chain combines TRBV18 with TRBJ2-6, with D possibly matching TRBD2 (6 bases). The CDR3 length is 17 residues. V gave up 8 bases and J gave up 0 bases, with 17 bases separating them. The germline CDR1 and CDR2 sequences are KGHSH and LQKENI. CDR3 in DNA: TGTGCCAGCCGACCGATGGGGGGTGGCTCTGGGGCCAACGTCCTGACTTTC. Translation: CASRPMGGGSGANVLTF.

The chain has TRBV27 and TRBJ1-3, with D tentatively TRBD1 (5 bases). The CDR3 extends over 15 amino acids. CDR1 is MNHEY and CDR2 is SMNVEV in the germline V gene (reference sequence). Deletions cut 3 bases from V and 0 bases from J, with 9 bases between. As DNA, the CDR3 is TGTGCCAGCAGTTTGGAGGGGAACTCTGGAAACACCATATATTTT. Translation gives CASSLEGNSGNTIYF.

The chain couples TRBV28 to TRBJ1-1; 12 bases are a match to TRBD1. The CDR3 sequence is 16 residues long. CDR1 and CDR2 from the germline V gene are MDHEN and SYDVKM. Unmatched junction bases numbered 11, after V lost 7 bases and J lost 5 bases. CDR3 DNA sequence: TGTGCCAGCAACACGGGACAGGGGGCACCTGGGACTGAAGCTTTCTTT. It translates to CASNTGQGAPGTEAFF.

The CDR3 DNA sequence: TGCGCCAGCAGCCAAGATACGGGGACAGTGGCCTACGAGCAGTACTTC. Its protein is CASSQDTGTVAYEQYF. V gene TRBV4-3 combines with J gene TRBJ2-7; 7 bases agree with TRBD1. The CDR3 extends over 16 amino acids. Germline V gene data show CDR1 as LGHNA and CDR2 as YSLEER. J lost 2 bases, V lost 0 bases, and 7 bases had no gene match.

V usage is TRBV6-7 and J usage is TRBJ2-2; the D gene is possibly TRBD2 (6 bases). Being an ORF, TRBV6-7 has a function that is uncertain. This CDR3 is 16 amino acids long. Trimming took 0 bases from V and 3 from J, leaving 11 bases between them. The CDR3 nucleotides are TGTGCCAGCAGTTACTCTGGCGTAGCGGACACCGGGGAGCTGTTTTTT. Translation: CASSYSGVADTGELFF.

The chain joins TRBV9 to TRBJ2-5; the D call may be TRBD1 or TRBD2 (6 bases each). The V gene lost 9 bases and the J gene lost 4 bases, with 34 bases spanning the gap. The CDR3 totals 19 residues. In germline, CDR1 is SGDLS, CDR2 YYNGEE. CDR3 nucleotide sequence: TGTGCCACCCATTTAGGGCTCTGCGCGGGACATTTAGGGCTAGAGACCCAGTACTTC. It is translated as CATHLGLCAGHLGLETQYF.